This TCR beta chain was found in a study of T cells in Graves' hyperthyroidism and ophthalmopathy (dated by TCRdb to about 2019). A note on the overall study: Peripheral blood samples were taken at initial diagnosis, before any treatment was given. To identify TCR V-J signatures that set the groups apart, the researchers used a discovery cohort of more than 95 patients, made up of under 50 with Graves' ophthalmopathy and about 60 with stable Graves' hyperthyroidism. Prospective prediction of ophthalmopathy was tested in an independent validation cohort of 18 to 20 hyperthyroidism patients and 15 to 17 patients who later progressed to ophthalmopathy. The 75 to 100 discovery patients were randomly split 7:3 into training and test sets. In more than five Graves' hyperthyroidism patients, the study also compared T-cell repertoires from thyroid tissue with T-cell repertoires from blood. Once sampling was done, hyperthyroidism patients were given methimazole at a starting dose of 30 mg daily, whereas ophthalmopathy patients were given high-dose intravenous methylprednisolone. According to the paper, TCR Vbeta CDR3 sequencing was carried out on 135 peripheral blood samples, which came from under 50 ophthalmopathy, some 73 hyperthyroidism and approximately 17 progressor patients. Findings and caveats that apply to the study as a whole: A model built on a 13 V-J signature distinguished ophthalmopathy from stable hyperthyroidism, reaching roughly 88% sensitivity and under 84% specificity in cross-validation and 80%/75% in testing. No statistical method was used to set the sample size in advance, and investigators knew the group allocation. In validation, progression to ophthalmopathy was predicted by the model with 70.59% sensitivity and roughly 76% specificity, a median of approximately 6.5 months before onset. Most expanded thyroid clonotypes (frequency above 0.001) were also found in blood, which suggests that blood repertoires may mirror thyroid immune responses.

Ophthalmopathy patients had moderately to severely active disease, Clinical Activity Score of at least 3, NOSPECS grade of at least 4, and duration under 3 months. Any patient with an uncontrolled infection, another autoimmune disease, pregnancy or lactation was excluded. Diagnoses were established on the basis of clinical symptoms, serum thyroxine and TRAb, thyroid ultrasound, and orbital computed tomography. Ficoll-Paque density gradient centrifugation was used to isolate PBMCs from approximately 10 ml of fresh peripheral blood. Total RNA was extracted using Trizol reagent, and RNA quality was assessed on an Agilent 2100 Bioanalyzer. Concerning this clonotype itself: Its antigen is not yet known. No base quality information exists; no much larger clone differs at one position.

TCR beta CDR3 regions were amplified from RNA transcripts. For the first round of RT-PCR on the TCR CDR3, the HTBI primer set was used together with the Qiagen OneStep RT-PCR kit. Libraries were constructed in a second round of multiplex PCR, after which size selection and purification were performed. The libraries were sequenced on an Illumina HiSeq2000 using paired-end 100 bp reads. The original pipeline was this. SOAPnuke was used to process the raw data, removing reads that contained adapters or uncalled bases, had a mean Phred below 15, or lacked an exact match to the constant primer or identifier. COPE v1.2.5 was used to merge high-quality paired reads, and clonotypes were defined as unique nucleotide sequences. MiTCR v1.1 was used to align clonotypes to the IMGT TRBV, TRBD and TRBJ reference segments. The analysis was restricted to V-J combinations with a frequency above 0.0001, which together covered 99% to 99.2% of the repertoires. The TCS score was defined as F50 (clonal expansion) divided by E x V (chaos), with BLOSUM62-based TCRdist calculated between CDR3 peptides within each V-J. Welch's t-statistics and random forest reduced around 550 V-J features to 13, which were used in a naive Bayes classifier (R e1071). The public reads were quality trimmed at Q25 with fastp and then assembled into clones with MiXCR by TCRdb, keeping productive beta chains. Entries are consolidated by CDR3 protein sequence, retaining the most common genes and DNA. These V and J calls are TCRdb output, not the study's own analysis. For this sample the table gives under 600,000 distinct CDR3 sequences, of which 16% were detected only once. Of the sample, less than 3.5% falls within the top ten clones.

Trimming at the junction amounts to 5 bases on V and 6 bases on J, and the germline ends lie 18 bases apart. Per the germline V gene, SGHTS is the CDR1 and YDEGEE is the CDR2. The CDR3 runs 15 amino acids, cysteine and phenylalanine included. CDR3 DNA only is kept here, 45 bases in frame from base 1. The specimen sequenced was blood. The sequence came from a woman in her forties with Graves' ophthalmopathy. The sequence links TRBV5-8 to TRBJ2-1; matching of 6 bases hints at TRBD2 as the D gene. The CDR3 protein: CASRGLAVSSNEQFF. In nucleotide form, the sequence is TGTGCCAGCAGGGGTTTAGCGGTATCTAGCAATGAGCAGTTCTTC.